This paragraph reports one T cell receptor (beta chain). Its matching antigen is unknown. This entry comes from a study of T cell responses to AZD1222 COVID-19 vaccine. Regarding the study as a whole: Repertoires in all cases were sampled only once the peak T cell response had passed.

TCRdb's copy holds only in-frame clones and misses some; the assay was immunoSEQ multiplex PCR. The table lists 95,000 to 150,000 clones, around 84% of them singletons. V was trimmed by 1 base and J by 7 bases, leaving 16 bases between them. Looked up from germline, CDR1 is MGHRA and CDR2 is YSYEKL. CDR3 size: 16 residues. V usage is TRBV4-1 and J usage is TRBJ1-4, with D possibly TRBD1 on 5 matching bases. The sequence came from an adult in good health. The specimen was peripheral blood, collected on day 0 of AZD1222 vaccination. CDR3 region: CASSQATGAASEKLFF. The CDR3 coding sequence is TGCGCCAGCAGCCAAGCAACCGGGGCTGCCAGTGAAAAACTGTTTTTT.